This T cell receptor beta chain originates from a study of beta chain features in type 1 diabetes. Only a few counts were recorded for this clone. Of the isolated RNA, all was reverse transcribed, and so the sequenced material was expressed TCRB transcripts. Generated by immunoSEQ multiplex PCR, the TCRdb table keeps only in-frame clones and is missing some. The sample holds 150,000 to 190,000 clones, 11% seen once. The TCR comes from a man younger than 30 in good health. Sequenced sample: central memory CD4+ T cells from blood.

The CDR3 nucleotides read TGCAGCGTTTCCCGGACAGGTATACGCACAGATACGCAGTATTTT. Translating it yields CSVSRTGIRTDTQYF. The gene calls are TRBV29-1 and TRBJ2-3; 7 bases fit TRBD1. CDR1 and CDR2 (germline): SQVTM, ANQGSEA. Trimming cost V 5 bases and J 1 base; bases outside gene matches: 9. CDR3 length: 15 amino acids.